The present entry profiles one T cell receptor (beta chain) with its context. The target antigen is unknown. Using immunoSEQ multiplex PCR, the repertoire was profiled, and TCRdb retains in-frame clones only, with some absent. This sample has approximately 88,000 clones; about 88% occur once, and the top ten carry approximately 5%. The sample belongs to a study of T cell responses to AZD1222 COVID-19 vaccine. General study points: Reportedly, close to half of spike-specific TCRs are directed against unmutated variant regions. Seropositivity was recorded at baseline in only six AZD1222 recipients. Repertoires were obtained solely post-peak T cell response.

The sequence was collected from an adult who received the AZD1222 COVID-19 vaccine. This sample comprised peripheral blood, obtained 28 days after the second AZD1222 dose.

CDR3 bases: TGTGCCAGCAGGGGGACACCAAATTCACCCCTCCACTTT. Encoded protein: CASRGTPNSPLHF. The V gene is TRBV6-5, the J gene TRBJ1-6, with D possibly being TRBD1 (6 bases). The CDR3 extends over 13 amino acids. The germline V gene encodes CDR1 MNHEY and CDR2 SVGAGI. The V end lost 6 bases, the J end lost 7 bases, and 10 bases lay between the germline ends.